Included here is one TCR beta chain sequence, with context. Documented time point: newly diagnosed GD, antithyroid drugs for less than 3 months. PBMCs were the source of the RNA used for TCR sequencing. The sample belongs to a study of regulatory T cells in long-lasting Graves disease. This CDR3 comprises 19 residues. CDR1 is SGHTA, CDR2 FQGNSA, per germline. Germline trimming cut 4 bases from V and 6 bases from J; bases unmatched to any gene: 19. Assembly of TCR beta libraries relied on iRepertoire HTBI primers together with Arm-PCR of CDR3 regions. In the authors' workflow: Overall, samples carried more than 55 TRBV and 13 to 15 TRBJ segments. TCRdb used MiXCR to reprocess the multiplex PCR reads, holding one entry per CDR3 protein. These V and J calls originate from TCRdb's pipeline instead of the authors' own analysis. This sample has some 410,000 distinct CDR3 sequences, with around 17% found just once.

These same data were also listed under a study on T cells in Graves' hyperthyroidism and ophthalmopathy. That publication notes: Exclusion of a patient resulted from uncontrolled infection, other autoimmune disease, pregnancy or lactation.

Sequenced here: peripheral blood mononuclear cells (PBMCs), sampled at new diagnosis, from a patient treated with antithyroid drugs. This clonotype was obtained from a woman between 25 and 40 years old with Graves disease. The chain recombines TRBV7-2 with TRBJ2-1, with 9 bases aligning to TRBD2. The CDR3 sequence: CASSSRTGGRASNSNEQFF. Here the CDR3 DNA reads TGTGCCAGCAGCTCCCGCACCGGCGGGAGGGCGTCTAACTCCAATGAGCAGTTCTTC. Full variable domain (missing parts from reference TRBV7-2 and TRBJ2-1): GAGVSQSPSNKVTEKGKDVELRCDPISGHTALYWYRQSLGQGLEFLIYFQGNSAPDKSGLPSDRFSAERTGGSVSTLTIQRTQQEDSAVYLCASSSRTGGRASNSNEQFFGPGTRLTVL.